This entry lists 9 T cell receptor beta chains sequenced from one sample in a study of graft-versus-host responses after intestinal transplantation. Antigens for these TCRs are unknown. Sequenced by immunoSEQ multiplex PCR; TCRdb stores in-frame clones only, minus some. The data contain about 120,000 clones, roughly 91% of them singletons. This specimen consisted of unstimulated CD4+ T cells sorted from spleen or lymph node cells, obtained before intestinal transplant. These TCRs come from a human donor who received an intestinal transplant.

The rearrangement joins TRBV9 to TRBJ2-1; D unresolved. Germline V gene data show CDR1 as SGDLS and CDR2 as YYNGEE. The CDR3 extends over 16 amino acids. The V and J ends lost 0 bases and 0 bases respectively, with 10 bases between them. The CDR3 DNA sequence: TGTGCCAGCAGCGTAGGCCGAGCTAACTCCTACAATGAGCAGTTCTTC. It yields the protein CASSVGRANSYNEQFF.

Comment on this clone: One junction end disagrees with the germline gene, perhaps due to a read error. The chain has TRBV7-7 and TRBJ2-3, with a possible D match to TRBD1 (6 bases). CDR1 SSHAT and CDR2 FNYEAQ come from the germline V gene (reference sequence). There are 13 residues in the CDR3. CDR3 residues: CASSLGTSDTQYF. CDR3 coding DNA: TGTGCTAGCAGCTTAGGGACAAGCGATACGCAGTATTTT.

This chain connects TRBV5-4 to TRBJ2-3; 8 bases match TRBD1. Trimming removed 4 bases from V and 3 bases from J; junction bases left unmatched: 7. The germline CDR1 and CDR2 sequences are SGHNT and YYREEE (reference sequence). The CDR3 covers 15 residues. The CDR3 bases are TGTGCCAGCAGCGGACAGGGCAGGGGAACAGATACGCAGTATTTT. This translates into CASSGQGRGTDTQYF. Variable domain in full (rest from reference TRBV5-4 and TRBJ2-3): ETGVTQSPTHLIKTRGQQVTLRCSSQSGHNTVSWYQQALGQGPQFIFQYYREEENGRGNFPPRFSGLQFPNYSSELNVNALELDDSALYLCASSGQGRGTDTQYFGPGTRLTVL.

The rearrangement joins TRBV10-3 to TRBJ2-7; 10 bases map to TRBD2. After removal of 10 bases from V and 2 bases from J, the junction contained 8 bases not matched to a gene. The CDR3 totals 14 residues. Germline-derived CDR1 and CDR2 are ENHRY and SYGVKD. As DNA, the CDR3 is TGTGCCACCGCCTTAGCGGGGGGCACCTACGAGCAGTACTTC. It translates to CATALAGGTYEQYF.

The count of this clone is one. V gene TRBV7-8 combines with J gene TRBJ2-1; weak D call: TRBD2 (5 bases). Between the trimmed V and J ends, which lost 5 bases and 9 bases, there was a span of 11 bases. CDR1 SGHVS and CDR2 FQNEAQ come from the germline V gene. The length of the CDR3 is 12 residues. The CDR3 spells CASSLHAGEQFF. The CDR3 DNA follows: TGTGCCAGCAGCCTACATGCGGGTGAGCAGTTCTTC.

This clone is a singleton in its sample. The V and J genes are TRBV29-1 and TRBJ2-2; D is unclear. The CDR3 loop spans 12 amino acids. V lost 4 bases, J lost 7 bases, and 10 bases lay in between. The germline V gene encodes CDR1 SQVTM and CDR2 ANQGSEA. Here the CDR3 reads CSVAVLLGELFF. The CDR3 bases are TGCAGCGTTGCAGTGCTTCTCGGGGAGCTGTTTTTT.

The V and J genes are TRBV28 and TRBJ1-1; D is unresolved. Per the germline V gene, CDR1 is MDHEN and CDR2 is SYDVKM. The CDR3 length is 15 residues. The V end lost 6 bases, the J end lost 0 bases, and 14 bases lay between the germline ends. The CDR3 nucleotides are TGTGCCAGCAGACCTCCGACTGGCATGAACACTGAAGCTTTCTTT. Protein product: CASRPPTGMNTEAFF. The full variable domain, rest sourced from reference TRBV28 and TRBJ1-1, is DVKVTQSSRYLVKRTGEKVFLECVQDMDHENMFWYRQDPGLGLRLIYFSYDVKMKEKGDIPEGYSVSREKKERFSLILESASTNQTSMYLCASRPPTGMNTEAFFGQGTRLTVV.

The CDR3 region has the DNA TGTGCCAGCAGCTCGGGTACTGGGGCCAACGTCCTGACTTTC. The encoded protein is CASSSGTGANVLTF. The V gene is TRBV5-4, the J gene TRBJ2-6; D gene unclear. The ends were cut back, 3 bases at V and 2 bases at J, with 6 bases in the middle. The germline gives CDR1 SGHNT, CDR2 YYREEE (reference sequence). The CDR3 loop spans 14 amino acids.

The chain is built from TRBV29-1 and TRBJ2-7; 7 nucleotides line up with TRBD2. The CDR3 contains 10 residues. Per germline, CDR1 SQVTM and CDR2 ANQGSEA. The ends lost 4 bases at V and 6 bases at J; junction bases unmatched: 0. The CDR3: CSVGGGEQYF. The CDR3 nucleotides read TGCAGCGTTGGGGGGGGCGAGCAGTACTTC.